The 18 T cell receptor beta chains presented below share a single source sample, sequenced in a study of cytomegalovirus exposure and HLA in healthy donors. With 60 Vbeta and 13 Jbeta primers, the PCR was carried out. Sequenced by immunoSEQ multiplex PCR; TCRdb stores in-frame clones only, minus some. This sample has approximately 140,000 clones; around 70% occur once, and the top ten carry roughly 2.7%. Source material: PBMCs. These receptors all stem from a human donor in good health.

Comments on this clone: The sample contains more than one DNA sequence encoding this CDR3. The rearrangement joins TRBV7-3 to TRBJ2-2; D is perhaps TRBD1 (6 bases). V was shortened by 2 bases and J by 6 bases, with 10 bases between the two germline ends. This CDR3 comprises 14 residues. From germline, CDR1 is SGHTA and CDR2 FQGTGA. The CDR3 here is CASSLAGVAGELFF. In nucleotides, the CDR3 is TGTGCCAGCAGCTTAGCAGGGGTGGCCGGGGAGCTGTTTTTT.

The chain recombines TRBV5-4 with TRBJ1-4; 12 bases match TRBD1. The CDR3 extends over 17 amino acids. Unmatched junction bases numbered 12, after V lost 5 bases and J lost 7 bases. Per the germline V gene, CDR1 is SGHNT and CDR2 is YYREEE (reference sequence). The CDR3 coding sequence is TGTGCCAGCAGTCTACGGGACAGGGGGCCGCGGGCTGAAAAACTGTTTTTT. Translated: CASSLRDRGPRAEKLFF. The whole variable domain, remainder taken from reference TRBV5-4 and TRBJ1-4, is ETGVTQSPTHLIKTRGQQVTLRCSSQSGHNTVSWYQQALGQGPQFIFQYYREEENGRGNFPPRFSGLQFPNYSSELNVNALELDDSALYLCASSLRDRGPRAEKLFFGSGTQLSVL.

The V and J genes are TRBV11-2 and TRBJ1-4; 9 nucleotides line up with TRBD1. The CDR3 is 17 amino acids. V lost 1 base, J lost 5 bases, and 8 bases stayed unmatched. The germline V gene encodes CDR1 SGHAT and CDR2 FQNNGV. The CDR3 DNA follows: TGTGCCAGCAGCTTAGGGGACAGGGTAATTCCAAATGAAAAACTGTTTTTT. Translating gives CASSLGDRVIPNEKLFF.

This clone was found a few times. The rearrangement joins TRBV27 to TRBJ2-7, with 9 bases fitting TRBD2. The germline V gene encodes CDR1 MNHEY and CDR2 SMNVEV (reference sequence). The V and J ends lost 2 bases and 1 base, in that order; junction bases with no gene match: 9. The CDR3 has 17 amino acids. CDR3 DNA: TGTGCCAGCAGTTTAATTAGCGGGAGAGGCTTTTCCTACGAGCAGTACTTC. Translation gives CASSLISGRGFSYEQYF.

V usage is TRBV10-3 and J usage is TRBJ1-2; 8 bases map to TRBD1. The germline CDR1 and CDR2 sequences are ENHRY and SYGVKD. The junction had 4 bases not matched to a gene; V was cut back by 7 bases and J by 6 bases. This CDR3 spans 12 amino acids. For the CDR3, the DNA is TGTGCCATCACCCGGACAGGGAATGGCTACACCTTC. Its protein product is CAITRTGNGYTF.

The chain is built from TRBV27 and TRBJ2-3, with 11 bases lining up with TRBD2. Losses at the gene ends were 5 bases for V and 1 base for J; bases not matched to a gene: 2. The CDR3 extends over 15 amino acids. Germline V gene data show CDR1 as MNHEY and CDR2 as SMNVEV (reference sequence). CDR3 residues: CASSRGLAGTDTQYF. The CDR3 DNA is TGTGCCAGCAGTAGGGGACTAGCGGGCACAGATACGCAGTATTTT.

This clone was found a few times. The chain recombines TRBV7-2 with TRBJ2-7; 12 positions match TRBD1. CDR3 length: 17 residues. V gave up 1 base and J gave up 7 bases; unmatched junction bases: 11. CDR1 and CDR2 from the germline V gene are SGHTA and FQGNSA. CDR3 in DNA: TGTGCCAGCAGCTTAGAAGGGCGGGGACAGGGGGCTCGAGAGCAGTACTTC. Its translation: CASSLEGRGQGAREQYF.

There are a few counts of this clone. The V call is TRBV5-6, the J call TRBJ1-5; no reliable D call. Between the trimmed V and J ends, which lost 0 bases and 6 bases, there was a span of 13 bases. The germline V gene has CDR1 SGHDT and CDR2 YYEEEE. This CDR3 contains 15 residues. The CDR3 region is CASSLAGLIGQPQHF. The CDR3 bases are TGTGCCAGCAGCTTGGCCGGACTTATCGGTCAGCCCCAGCATTTT.

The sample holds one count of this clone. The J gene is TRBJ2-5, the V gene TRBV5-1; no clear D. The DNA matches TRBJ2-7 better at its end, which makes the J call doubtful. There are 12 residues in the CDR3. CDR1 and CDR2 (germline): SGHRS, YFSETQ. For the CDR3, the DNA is TGCGCCAGCAGTCCCACAGACTACGAGCAGTACTTC. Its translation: CASSPTDYEQYF.

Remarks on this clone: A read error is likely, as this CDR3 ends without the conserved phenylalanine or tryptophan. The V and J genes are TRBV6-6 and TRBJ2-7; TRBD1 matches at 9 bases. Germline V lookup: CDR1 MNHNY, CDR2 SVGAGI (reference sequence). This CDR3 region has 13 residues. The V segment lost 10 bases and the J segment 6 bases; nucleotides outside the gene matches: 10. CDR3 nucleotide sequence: TGTGCCACGGAAACAGGGGGCCGGGCCGAGCAGTACCTC. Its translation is CATETGGRAEQYL.

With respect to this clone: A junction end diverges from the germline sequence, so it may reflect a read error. The CDR3 DNA sequence: TGTTCCAGCAGCCCCCGTTTCCTGACAGGCCGGCGGGATACGCAGTATTTT. Protein product: CSSSPRFLTGRRDTQYF. The chain links TRBV7-9 to TRBJ2-3, with D tentatively TRBD1 (6 bases). From germline, CDR1 is SEHNR and CDR2 FQNEAQ (reference sequence). This CDR3 has 17 residues.

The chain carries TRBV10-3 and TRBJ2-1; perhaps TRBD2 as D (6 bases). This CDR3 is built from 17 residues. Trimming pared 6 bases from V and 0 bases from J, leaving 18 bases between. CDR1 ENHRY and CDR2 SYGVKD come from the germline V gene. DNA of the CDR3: TGTGCCATCAGGGAGCCGGGACTCAAAAGCTCCTACAATGAGCAGTTCTTC. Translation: CAIREPGLKSSYNEQFF.

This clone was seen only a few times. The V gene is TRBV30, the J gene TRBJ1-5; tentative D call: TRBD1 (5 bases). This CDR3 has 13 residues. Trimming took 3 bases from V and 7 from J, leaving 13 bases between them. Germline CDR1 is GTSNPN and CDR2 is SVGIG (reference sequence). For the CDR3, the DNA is TGTGCCTGGAGCGGGGGGTTGGGGCAGCCCCAGCATTTT. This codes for CAWSGGLGQPQHF.

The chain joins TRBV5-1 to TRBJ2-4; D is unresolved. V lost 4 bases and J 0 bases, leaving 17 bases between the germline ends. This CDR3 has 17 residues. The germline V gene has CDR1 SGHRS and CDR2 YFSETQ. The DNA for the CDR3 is TGCGCCAGCAGCCGTTCTAATCAGGCTACAGCCAAAAACATTCAGTACTTC. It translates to CASSRSNQATAKNIQYF.

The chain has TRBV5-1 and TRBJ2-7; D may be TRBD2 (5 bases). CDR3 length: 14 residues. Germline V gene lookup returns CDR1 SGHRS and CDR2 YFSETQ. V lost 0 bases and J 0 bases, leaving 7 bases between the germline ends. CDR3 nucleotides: TGCGCCAGCAGCTTGGACGGGAACTCCTACGAGCAGTACTTC. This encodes CASSLDGNSYEQYF.

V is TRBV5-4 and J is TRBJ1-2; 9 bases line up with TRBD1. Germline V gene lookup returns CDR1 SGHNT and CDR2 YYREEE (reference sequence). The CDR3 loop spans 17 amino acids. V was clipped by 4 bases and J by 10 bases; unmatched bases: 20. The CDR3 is CASSPNHDPGQGRTYTF. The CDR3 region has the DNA TGTGCCAGCAGCCCGAATCACGACCCGGGACAGGGTAGGACCTACACCTTC. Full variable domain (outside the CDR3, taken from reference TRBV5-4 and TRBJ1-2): ETGVTQSPTHLIKTRGQQVTLRCSSQSGHNTVSWYQQALGQGPQFIFQYYREEENGRGNFPPRFSGLQFPNYSSELNVNALELDDSALYLCASSPNHDPGQGRTYTFGSGTRLTVV.

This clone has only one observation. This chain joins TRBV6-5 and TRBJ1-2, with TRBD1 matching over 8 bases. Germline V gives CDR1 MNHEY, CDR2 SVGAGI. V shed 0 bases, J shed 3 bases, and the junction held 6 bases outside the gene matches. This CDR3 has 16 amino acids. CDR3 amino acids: CASSYSGRGPYYGYTF. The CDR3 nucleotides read TGTGCCAGCAGTTACTCTGGCAGGGGGCCTTACTATGGCTACACCTTC.

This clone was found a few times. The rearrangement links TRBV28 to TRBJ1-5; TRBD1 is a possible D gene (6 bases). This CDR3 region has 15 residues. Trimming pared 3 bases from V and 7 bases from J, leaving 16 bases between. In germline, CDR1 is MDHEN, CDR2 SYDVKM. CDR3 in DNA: TGTGCCAGCAGTTTTGCGGGGGGACAATCACAGCCCCAGCATTTT. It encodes CASSFAGGQSQPQHF.